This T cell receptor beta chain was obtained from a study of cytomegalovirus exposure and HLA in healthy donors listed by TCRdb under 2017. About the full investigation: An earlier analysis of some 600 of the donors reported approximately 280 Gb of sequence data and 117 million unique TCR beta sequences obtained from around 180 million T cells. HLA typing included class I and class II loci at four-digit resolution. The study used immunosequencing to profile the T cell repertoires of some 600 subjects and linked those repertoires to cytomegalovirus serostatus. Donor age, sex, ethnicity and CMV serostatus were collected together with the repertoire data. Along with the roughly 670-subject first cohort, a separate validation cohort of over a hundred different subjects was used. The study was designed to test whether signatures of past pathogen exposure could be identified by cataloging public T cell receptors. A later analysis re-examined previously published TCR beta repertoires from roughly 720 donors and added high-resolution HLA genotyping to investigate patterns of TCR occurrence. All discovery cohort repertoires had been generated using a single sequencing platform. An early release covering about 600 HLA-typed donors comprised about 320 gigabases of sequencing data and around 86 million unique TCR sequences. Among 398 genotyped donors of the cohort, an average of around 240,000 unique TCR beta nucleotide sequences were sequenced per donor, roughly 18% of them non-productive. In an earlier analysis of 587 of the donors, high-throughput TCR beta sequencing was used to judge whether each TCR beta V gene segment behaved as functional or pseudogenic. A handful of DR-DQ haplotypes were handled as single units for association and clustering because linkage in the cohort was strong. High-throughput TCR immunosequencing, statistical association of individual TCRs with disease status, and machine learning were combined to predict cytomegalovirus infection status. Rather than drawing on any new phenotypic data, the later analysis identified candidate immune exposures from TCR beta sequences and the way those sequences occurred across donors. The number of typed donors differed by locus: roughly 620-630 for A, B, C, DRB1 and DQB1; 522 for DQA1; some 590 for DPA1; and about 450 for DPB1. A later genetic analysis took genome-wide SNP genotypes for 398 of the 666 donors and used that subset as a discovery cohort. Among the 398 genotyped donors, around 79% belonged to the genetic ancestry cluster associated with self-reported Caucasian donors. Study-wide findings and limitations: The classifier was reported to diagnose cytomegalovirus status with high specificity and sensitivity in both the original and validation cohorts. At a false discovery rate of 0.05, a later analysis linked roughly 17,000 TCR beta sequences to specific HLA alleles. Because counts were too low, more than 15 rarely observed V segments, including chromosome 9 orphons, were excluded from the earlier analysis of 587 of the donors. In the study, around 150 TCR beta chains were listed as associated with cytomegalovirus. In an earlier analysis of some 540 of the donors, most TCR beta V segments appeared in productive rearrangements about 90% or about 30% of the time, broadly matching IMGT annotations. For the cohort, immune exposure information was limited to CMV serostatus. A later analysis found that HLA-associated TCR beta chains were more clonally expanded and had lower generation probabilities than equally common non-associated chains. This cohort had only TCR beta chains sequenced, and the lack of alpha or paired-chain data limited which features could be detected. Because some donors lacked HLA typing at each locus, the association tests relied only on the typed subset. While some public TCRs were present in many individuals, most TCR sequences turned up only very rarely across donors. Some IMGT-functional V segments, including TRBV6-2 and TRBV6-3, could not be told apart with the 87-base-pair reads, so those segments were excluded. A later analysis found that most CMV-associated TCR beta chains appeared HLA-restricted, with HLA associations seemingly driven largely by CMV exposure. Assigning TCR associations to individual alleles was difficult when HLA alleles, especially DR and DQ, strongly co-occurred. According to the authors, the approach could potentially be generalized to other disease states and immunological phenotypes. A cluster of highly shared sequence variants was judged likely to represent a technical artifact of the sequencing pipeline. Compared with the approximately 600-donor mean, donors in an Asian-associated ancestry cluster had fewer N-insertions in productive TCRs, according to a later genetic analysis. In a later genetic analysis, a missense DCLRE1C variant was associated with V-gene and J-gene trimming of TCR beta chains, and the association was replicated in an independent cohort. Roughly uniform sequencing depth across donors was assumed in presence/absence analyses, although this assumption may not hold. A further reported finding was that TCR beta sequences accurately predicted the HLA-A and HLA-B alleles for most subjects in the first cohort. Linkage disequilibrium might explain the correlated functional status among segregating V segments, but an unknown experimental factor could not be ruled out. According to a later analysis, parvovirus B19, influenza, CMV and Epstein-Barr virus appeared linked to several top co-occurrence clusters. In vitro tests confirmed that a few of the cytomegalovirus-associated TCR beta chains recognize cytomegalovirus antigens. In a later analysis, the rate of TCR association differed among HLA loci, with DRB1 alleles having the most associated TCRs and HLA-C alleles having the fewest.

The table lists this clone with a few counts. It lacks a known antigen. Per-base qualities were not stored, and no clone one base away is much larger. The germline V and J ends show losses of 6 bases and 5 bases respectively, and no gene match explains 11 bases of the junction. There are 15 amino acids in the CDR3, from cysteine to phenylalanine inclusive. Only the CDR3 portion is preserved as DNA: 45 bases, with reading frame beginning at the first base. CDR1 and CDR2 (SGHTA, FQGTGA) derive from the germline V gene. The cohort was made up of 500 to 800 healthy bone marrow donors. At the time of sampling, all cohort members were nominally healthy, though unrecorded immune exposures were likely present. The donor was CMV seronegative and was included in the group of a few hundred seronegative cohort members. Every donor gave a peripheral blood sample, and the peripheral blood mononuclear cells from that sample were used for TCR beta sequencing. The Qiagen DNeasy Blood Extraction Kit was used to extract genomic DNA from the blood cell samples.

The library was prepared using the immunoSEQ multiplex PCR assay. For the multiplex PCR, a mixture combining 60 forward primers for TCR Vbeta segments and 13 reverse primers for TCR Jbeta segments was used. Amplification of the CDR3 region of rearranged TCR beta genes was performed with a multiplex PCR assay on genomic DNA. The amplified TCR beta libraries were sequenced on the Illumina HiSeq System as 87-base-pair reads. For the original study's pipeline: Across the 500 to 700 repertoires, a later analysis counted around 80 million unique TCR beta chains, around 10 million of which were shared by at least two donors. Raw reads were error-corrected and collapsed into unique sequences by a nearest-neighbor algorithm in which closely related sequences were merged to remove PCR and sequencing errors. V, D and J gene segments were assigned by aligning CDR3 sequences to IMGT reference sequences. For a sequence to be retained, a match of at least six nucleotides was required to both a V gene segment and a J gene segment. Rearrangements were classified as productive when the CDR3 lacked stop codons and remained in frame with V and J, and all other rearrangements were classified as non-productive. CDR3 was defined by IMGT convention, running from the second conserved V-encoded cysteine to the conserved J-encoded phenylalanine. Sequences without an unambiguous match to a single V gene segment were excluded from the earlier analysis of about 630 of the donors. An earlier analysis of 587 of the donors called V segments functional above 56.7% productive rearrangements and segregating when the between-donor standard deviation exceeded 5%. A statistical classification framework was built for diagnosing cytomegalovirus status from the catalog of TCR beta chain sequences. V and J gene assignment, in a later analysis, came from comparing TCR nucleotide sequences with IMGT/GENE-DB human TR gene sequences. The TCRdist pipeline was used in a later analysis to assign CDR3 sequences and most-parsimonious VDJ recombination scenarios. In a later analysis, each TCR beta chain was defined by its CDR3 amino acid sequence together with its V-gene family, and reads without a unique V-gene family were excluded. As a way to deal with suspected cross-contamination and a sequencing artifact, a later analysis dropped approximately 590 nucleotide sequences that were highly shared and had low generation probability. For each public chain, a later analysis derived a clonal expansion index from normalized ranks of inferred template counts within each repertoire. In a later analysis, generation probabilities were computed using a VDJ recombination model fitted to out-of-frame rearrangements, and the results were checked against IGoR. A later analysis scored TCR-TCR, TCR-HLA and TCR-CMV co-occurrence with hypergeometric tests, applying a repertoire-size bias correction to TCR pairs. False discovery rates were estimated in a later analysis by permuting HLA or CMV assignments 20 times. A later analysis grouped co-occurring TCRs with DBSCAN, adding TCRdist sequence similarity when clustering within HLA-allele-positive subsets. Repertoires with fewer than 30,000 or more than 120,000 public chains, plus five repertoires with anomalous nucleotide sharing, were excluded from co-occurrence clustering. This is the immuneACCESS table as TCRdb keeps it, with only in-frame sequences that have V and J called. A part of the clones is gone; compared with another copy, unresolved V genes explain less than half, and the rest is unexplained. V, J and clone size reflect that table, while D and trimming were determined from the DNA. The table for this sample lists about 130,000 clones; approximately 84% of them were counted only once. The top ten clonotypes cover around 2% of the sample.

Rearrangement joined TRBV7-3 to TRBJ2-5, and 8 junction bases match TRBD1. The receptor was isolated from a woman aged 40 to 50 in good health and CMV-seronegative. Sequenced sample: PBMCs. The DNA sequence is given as TGTGCCAGCAGTTCCGGGACAGGCGTCGAGGAGACCCAGTACTTC. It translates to CASSSGTGVEETQYF.